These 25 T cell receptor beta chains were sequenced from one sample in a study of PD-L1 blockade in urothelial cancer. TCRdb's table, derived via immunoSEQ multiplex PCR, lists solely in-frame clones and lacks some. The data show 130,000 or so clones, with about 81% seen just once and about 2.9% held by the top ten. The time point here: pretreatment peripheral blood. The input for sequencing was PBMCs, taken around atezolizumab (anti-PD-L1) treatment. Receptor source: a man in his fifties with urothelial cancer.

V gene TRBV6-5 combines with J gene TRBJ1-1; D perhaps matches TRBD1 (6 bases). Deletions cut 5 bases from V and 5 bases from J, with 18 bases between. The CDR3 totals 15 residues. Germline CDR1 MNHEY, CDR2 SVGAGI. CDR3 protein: CASSKTGGIWTEAFF. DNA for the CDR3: TGTGCCAGCAGTAAAACGGGGGGCATCTGGACTGAAGCTTTCTTT.

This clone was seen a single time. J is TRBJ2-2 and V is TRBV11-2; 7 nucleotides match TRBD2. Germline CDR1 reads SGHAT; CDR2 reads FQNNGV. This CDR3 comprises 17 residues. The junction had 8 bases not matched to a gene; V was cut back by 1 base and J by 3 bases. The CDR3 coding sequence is TGTGCCAGCAGCTTAGGCGGTGGGAGGGAGTACACCGGGGAGCTGTTTTTT. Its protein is CASSLGGGREYTGELFF. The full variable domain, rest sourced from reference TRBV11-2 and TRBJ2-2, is EAGVAQSPRYKIIEKRQSVAFWCNPISGHATLYWYQQILGQGPKLLIQFQNNGVVDDSQLPKDRFSAERLKGVDSTLKIQPAKLEDSAVYLCASSLGGGREYTGELFFGEGSRLTVL.

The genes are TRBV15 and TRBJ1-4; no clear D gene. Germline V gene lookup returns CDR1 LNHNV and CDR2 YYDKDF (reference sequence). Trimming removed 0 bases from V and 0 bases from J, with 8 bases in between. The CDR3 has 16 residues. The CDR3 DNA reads TGTGCCACCAGCAGAGATCCAGGCGCAACTAATGAAAAACTGTTTTTT. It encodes CATSRDPGATNEKLFF.

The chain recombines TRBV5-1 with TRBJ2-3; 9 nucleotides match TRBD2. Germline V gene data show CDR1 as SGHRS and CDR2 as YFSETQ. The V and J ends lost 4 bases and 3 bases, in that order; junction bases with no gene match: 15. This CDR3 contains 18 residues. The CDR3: CASSPWGSGREITDTQYF. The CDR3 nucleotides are TGCGCCAGCAGCCCCTGGGGTAGCGGGAGAGAGATTACAGATACGCAGTATTTT.

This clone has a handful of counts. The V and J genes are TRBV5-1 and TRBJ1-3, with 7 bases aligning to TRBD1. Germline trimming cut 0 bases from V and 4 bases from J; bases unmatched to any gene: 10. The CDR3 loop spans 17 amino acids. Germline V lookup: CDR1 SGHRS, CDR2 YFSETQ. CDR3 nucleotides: TGCGCCAGCAGCTTGGCACCAACAGGGGAGCCAGGAAACACCATATATTTT. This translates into CASSLAPTGEPGNTIYF.

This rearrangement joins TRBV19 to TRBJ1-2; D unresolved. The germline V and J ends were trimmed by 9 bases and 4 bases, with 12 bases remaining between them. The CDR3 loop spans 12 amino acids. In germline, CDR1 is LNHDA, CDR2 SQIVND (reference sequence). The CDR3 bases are TGTGCCAGCACCGACTCACGCTATGGCTACACCTTC. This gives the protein CASTDSRYGYTF.

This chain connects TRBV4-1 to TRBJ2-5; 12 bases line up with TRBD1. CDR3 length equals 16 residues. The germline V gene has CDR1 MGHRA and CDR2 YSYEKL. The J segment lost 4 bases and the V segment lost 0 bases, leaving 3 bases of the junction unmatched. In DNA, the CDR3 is TGCGCCAGCAGCCAAGACGGGGACAGGGGGCGAGAGACCCAGTACTTC. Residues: CASSQDGDRGRETQYF.

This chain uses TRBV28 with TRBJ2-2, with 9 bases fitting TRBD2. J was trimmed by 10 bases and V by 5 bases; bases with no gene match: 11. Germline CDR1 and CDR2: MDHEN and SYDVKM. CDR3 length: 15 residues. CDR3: CASSPLGLAGSELFF. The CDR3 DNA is TGTGCCAGCAGTCCCTTGGGGCTAGCGGGGTCGGAGCTGTTTTTT.

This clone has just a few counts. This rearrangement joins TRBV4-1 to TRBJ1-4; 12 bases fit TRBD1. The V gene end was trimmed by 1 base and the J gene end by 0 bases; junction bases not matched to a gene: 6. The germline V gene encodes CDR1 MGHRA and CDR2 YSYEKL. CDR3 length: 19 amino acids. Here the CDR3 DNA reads TGCGCCAGCAGCCAAGTCGGGACAGGGGGCGATGCAACTAATGAAAAACTGTTTTTT. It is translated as CASSQVGTGGDATNEKLFF.

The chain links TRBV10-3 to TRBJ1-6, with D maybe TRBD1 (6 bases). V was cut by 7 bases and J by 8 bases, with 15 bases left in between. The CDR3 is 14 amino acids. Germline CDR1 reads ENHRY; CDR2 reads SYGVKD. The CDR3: CAIKRDTRYSPLHF. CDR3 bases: TGTGCCATCAAACGGGACACACGTTATTCACCCCTCCACTTT.

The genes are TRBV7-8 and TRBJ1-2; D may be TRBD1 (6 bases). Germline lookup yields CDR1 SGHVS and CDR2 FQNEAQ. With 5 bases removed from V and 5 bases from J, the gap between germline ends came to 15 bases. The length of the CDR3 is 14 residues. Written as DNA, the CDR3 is TGTGCCAGCAGCACACAGGGTTTTGGGTATGGCTACACCTTC. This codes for CASSTQGFGYGYTF.

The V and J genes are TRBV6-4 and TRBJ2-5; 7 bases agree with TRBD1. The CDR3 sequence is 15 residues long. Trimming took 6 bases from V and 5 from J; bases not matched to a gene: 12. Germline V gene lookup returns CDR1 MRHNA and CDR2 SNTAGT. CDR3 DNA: TGTGCCAGCAGGGACGACCTGACAGGGTTTGAGACCCAGTACTTC. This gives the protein CASRDDLTGFETQYF.

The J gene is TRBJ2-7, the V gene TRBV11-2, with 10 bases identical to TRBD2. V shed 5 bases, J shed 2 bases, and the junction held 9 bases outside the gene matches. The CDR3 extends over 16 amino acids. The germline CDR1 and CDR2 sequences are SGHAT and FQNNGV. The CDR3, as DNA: TGTGCCAGCAGCAAAGAACTAGCGGGGAGCCCCTACGAGCAGTACTTC. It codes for CASSKELAGSPYEQYF.

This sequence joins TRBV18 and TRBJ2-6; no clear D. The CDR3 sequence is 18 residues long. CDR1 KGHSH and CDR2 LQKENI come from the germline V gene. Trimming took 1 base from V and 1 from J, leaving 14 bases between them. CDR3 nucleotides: TGTGCCAGCTCACCACGAGAGATGGTCCTATCTGGGGCCAACGTCCTGACTTTC. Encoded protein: CASSPREMVLSGANVLTF.

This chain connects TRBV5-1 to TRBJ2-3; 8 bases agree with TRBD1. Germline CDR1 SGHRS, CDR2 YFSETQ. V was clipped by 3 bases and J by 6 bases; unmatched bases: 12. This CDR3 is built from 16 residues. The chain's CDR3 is CASSWVGTGQSDTQYF. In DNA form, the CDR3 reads TGCGCCAGCAGCTGGGTTGGGACAGGCCAAAGCGATACGCAGTATTTT.

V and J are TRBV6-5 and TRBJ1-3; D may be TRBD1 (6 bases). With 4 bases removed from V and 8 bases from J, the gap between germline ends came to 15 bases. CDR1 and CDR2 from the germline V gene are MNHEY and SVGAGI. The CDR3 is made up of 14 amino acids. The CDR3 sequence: CASSSYRVRDTIYF. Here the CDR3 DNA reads TGTGCCAGCAGTTCATACAGGGTGCGGGACACCATATATTTT.

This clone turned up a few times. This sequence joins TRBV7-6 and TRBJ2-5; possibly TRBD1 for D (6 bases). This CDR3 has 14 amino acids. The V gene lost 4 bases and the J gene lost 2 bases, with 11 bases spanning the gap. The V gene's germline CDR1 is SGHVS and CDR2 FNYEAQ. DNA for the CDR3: TGTGCCAGCAGCTCCCGGACAGAGCAAGAGACCCAGTACTTC. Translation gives CASSSRTEQETQYF.

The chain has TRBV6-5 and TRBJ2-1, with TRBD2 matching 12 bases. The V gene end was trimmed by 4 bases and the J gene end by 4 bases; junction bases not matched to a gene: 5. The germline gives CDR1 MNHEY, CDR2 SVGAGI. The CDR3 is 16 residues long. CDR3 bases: TGTGCCAGCAGTTTTGGGACTAGCGGGTCTTACAATGAGCAGTTCTTC. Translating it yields CASSFGTSGSYNEQFF.

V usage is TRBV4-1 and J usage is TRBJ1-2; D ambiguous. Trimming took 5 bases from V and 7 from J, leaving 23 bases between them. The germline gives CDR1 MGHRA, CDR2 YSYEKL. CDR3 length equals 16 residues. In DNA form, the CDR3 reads TGCGCCAGCAGCGACGTCGGGGTCGGTTGGGTCGGTGGCTACACCTTC. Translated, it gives CASSDVGVGWVGGYTF.

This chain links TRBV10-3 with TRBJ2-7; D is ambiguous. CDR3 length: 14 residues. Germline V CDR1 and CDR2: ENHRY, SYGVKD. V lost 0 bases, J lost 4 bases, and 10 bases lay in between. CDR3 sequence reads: CAISESQVSYEQYF. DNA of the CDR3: TGTGCCATCAGTGAGTCCCAGGTCTCTTACGAGCAGTACTTC.

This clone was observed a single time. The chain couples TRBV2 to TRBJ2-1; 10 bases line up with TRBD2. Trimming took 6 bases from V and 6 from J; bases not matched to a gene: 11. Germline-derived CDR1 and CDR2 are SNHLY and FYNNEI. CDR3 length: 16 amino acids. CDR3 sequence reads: CASSASGLAWSNEQFF. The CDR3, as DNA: TGTGCCAGCAGCGCCTCGGGACTAGCGTGGTCCAATGAGCAGTTCTTC.

The DNA for the CDR3 is TGTGCCTGGAGTGTGAGCAGCGGGAGCACAGATACGCAGTATTTT. It codes for CAWSVSSGSTDTQYF. The rearrangement joins TRBV30 to TRBJ2-3; possible D gene TRBD2, 6 bases. Germline lookup yields CDR1 GTSNPN and CDR2 SVGIG (reference sequence). The CDR3 is 15 amino acids. V shed 0 bases and J shed 0 bases, with 10 bases lying between them.

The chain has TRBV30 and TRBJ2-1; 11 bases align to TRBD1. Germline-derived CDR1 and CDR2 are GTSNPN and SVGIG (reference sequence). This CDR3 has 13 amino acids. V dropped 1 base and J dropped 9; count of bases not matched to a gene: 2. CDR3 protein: CAWSGGQGGEQFF. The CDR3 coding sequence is TGTGCCTGGAGTGGGGGACAGGGGGGTGAGCAGTTCTTC.

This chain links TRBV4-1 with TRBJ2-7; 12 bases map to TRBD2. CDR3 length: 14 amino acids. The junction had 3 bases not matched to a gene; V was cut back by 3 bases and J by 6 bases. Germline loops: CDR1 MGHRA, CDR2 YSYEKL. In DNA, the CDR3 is TGCGCCAGCAGCCAGACTAGCGGGAGTTTCGAGCAGTACTTC. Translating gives CASSQTSGSFEQYF.

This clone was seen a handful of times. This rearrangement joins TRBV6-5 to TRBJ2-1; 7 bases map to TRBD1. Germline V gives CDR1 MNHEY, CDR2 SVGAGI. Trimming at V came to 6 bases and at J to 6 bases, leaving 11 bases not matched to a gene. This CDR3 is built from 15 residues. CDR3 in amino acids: CASSSSGTVGNEQFF. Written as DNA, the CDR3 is TGTGCCAGCAGCTCCTCCGGGACAGTCGGCAATGAGCAGTTCTTC.